One sample yielded the 10 T cell receptor beta chains listed below, sequenced in a study of cytomegalovirus exposure and HLA in healthy donors. Primers included in the PCR were 60 Vbeta and 13 Jbeta primers. Produced via immunoSEQ multiplex PCR; TCRdb's table is partial and in-frame only. Here the sample spans around 160,000 clones, 75% being singletons. The specimen was PBMCs. The source of these receptors is a woman between 40 and 55 years old in good health and CMV-seropositive.

CDR3 in DNA: TGTGCCAGCAGATCCTCCTCGGTGGGAGATCAGCCCCAGCATTTT. Translation: CASRSSSVGDQPQHF. The V call is TRBV6-6, the J call TRBJ1-5; D gene unclear. The CDR3 extends over 15 amino acids. Trimming took off 6 bases at V and 5 bases at J, with 17 bases between the two ends. Per the germline V gene, CDR1 is MNHNY and CDR2 is SVGAGI (reference sequence).

The chain combines TRBV28 with TRBJ1-3; D may be TRBD1 (5 bases). CDR1 and CDR2 (germline): MDHEN, SYDVKM. This CDR3 is built from 14 residues. V shed 5 bases and J shed 2 bases, with 10 bases lying between them. The CDR3 region has the DNA TGTGCCAGCAGTACGGGACTCCCTGGAAACACCATATATTTT. Encoded protein: CASSTGLPGNTIYF.

The chain has TRBV5-1 and TRBJ2-7; TRBD2 agrees at 8 bases. The CDR3 contains 14 residues. V shed 4 bases, J shed 3 bases, and the junction held 6 bases outside the gene matches. Germline CDR1 reads SGHRS; CDR2 reads YFSETQ. This CDR3 reads CASSRTGGDYEQYF. CDR3 nucleotide sequence: TGCGCCAGCAGCCGAACGGGAGGGGACTACGAGCAGTACTTC. The complete variable domain, with remaining parts taken from reference TRBV5-1 and TRBJ2-7, reads KAGVTQTPRYLIKTRGQQVTLSCSPISGHRSVSWYQQTPGQGLQFLFEYFSETQRNKGNFPGRFSGRQFSNSRSEMNVSTLELGDSALYLCASSRTGGDYEQYFGPGTRLTVT.

This clone was seen a handful of times. J is TRBJ2-1 and V is TRBV14, with a possible D match to TRBD1 (7 bases). This CDR3 is built from 13 residues. Germline lookup yields CDR1 SGHDN and CDR2 FVKESK. The ends were cut back, 3 bases at V and 7 bases at J, with 10 bases in the middle. The CDR3 loop reads CASSQTGRNEQFF. The CDR3 coding sequence is TGTGCCAGCAGCCAGACAGGGAGGAATGAGCAGTTCTTC.

The V gene is TRBV29-1, the J gene TRBJ2-1, with TRBD2 matching over 7 bases. The germline V gene has CDR1 SQVTM and CDR2 ANQGSEA. The CDR3 has 16 amino acids. The ends lost 6 bases at V and 3 bases at J; junction bases unmatched: 14. CDR3 nucleotide sequence: TGCAGCGTAGGAAACTACCGGGAGGATTTCTACAATGAGCAGTTCTTC. It encodes CSVGNYREDFYNEQFF.

This chain connects TRBV2 to TRBJ2-5; a weak D match, TRBD1 (6 bases). From germline, CDR1 is SNHLY and CDR2 FYNNEI. There are 16 residues in the CDR3. V lost 6 bases and J lost 5, with 22 bases in between. CDR3 protein: CASRDTGPASKETQYF. The CDR3 DNA is TGTGCCAGCAGGGATACAGGGCCTGCCTCGAAGGAGACCCAGTACTTC.

The chain is built from TRBV20-1 and TRBJ1-5; TRBD1 might be the D (6 bases). The V and J ends lost 6 bases and 11 bases respectively, with 14 bases between them. The CDR3 loop spans 11 amino acids. The germline CDR1 and CDR2 sequences are DFQATT and SNEGSKA (reference sequence). The CDR3 nucleotides are TGCAGTGCCGGGATCCGGGACACCCAGCATTTT. This sequence encodes CSAGIRDTQHF.

This clone was picked up a small number of times. This chain uses TRBV7-9 with TRBJ2-3, with no clear D. The CDR3 sequence is 14 residues long. CDR1 SEHNR and CDR2 FQNEAQ come from the germline V gene (reference sequence). V lost 4 bases, J lost 3 bases, and 11 bases lay in between. CDR3 sequence reads: CASSSRFSTDTQYF. The DNA of the CDR3 is TGTGCCAGCAGCTCTAGATTTTCAACAGATACGCAGTATTTT. Full variable domain (rest looked up from reference TRBV7-9 and TRBJ2-3): DTGVSQNPRHKITKRGQNVTFRCDPISEHNRLYWYRQTLGQGPEFLTYFQNEAQLEKSRLLSDRFSAERPKGSFSTLEIQRTEQGDSAMYLCASSSRFSTDTQYFGPGTRLTVL.

The chain couples TRBV7-9 to TRBJ2-5; 10 positions match TRBD2. Per germline, CDR1 SEHNR and CDR2 FQNEAQ (reference sequence). The CDR3 is made up of 17 amino acids. V dropped 5 bases and J dropped 5; count of bases not matched to a gene: 14. The CDR3, as DNA: TGTGCCAGCAGCCTCCGAGATCTAGCGGGAGCATCGGAGACCCAGTACTTC. Protein sequence: CASSLRDLAGASETQYF.

CDR3 protein: CASSKGANEQFF. The CDR3 nucleotides read TGTGCCAGCAGTAAAGGGGCAAATGAGCAGTTCTTC. The chain couples TRBV7-6 to TRBJ2-1; D is possibly TRBD1 (5 bases). The V end was cut by 6 bases, the J end by 7 bases, with 10 bases between. The CDR3 covers 12 residues. The germline CDR1 and CDR2 sequences are SGHVS and FNYEAQ.